This T cell receptor beta chain was documented in a study of cytomegalovirus exposure and HLA in healthy donors. Findings and caveats of the study: The classifier, whose performance was assessed in both the original and validation cohorts, reportedly diagnosed cytomegalovirus status with high specificity and sensitivity. TCR beta chains numbering some 160 were designated cytomegalovirus-associated. Subsequent analysis showed first-cohort TCR clusters tending to co-occur in 120 validation repertoires.

The CDR3 is made up of 14 amino acids. Germline CDR1 reads LNHDA; CDR2 reads SQIVND (reference sequence). With 4 bases removed from V and 4 bases from J, the gap between germline ends came to 14 bases. As concerns this clone: Its antigen is still unknown.

Sequencing was performed with immunoSEQ multiplex PCR; in TCRdb, only in-frame clones are kept and a portion is missing. Of 260,000 or so clones in the sample, more than 75% were seen once. Separation from the roughly 670-subject first cohort characterized the roughly 120-subject validation cohort, to which the donors belonged. Sequencing was performed on PBMCs. The receptor was derived from a man aged 18 to 35 in good health and CMV-seronegative. V usage is TRBV19 and J usage is TRBJ2-7; D remains ambiguous. The DNA for the CDR3 is TGTGCCAGTAGTACCCTAGATCCCTTTTACGAGCAGTACTTC. It translates to CASSTLDPFYEQYF.